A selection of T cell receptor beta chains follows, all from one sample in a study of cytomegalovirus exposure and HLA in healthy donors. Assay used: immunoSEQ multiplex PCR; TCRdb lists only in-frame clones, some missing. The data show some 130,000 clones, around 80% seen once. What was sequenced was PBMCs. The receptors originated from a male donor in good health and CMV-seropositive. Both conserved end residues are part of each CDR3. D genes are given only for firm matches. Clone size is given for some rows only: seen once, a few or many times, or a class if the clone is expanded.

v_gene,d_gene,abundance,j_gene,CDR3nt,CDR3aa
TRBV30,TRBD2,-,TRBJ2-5,TGTGCCTCCAAGACTAGCGGGCCAGAGACCCAGTACTTC,CASKTSGPETQYF
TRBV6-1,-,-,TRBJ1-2,TGTGCCAGCCTTGGGGGCGGCTACACCTTC,CASLGGGYTF
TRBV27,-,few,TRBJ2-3,TGTGCCAGCAGGGGGCTAGATACGCAGTATTTT,CASRGLDTQYF
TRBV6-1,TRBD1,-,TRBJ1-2,TGTGCCAGCATTTCTAGCCCGGGACAGAACTATGGCTACACCTTC,CASISSPGQNYGYTF
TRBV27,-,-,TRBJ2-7,TGTGCCAGCAGTTTTTGGTACGGGGAGCAGTACTTC,CASSFWYGEQYF
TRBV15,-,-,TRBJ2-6,TGTGCCACCAGCAGAGATGGTGAGAACTCTGGGGCCAACGTCCTGACTTTC,CATSRDGENSGANVLTF
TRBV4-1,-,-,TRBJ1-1,TGCGCCAGCAGCGATGTAGGGGAGGGCACTGAAGCTTTCTTT,CASSDVGEGTEAFF
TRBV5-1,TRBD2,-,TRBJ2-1,TGCGCCAGCAGCTTGGGGACTAGCGGGAGCACTAATGAGCAGTTCTTC,CASSLGTSGSTNEQFF
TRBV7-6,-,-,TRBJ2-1,TGTGCCAGCAGCCCTTTACTTAATGAGCAGTTCTTC,CASSPLLNEQFF
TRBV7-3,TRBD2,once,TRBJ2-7,TGTGCCAGCAGCTTGACTAGCGGGAGCTACGAGCAGTACTTC,CASSLTSGSYEQYF
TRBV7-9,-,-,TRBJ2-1,TGTGCCAGCAGCTTAGCGGCTCCCAATGAGCAGTTCTTC,CASSLAAPNEQFF
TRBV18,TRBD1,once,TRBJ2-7,TGTGCCAACTCACCCCAGGGACAGGACTACGAGCAGTACTTC,CANSPQGQDYEQYF
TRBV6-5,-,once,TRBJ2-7,TGTGCCAGCAGTTACATCGGCAGGGGAAGCGACGAGCAGTACTTC,CASSYIGRGSDEQYF
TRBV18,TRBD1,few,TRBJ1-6,TGTGCCAGCTCACCACGGGACAGCCCTAGGAATTCACCCCTCCACTTT,CASSPRDSPRNSPLHF
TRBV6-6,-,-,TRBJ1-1,TGTGCCAGCAGCCTCGCGGGCAGGGAGGTTGGGACTGAAGCTTTCTTT,CASSLAGREVGTEAFF
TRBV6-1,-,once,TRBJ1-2,TGTGCCAGCAGTGAAGAGGGGACGGCACAGGGCTACCCCTTC,CASSEEGTAQGYPF
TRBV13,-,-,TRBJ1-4,TGTGCCAGCAGCTTAGGTGGGAGGACTAATGAAAAACTGTTTTTT,CASSLGGRTNEKLFF
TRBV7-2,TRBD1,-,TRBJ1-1,TGTGCCAGCAGCTTAGGGACAGGGAACACTGAAGCTTTCTTT,CASSLGTGNTEAFF
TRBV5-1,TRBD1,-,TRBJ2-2,TGCGCCAGCAGTCGGGGACAGACCCTGACGAACACCGGGGAGCTGTTTTTT,CASSRGQTLTNTGELFF
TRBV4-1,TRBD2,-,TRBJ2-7,TGCGCCAGCAGCCAGAGCGGGGACTCACTCTACGAGCAGTACTTC,CASSQSGDSLYEQYF
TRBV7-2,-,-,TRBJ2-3,TGTGCCAGCAGCCCGGAGAGGGCGGGATTAACAGATACGCAGTATTTT,CASSPERAGLTDTQYF
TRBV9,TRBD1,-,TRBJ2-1,TGTGCCAGCAGCACCGGACAGGGGTCCTACAATGAGCAGTTCTTC,CASSTGQGSYNEQFF
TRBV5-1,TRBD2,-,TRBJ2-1,TGCGCCAGCAGCTTTAGCGGGGGGGGCTACAATGAGCAGTTCTTC,CASSFSGGGYNEQFF
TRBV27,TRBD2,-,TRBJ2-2,TGTGCCAGCAGTCCCCTAGCCGGGGGGGTCGGGGAGCTGTTTTTT,CASSPLAGGVGELFF
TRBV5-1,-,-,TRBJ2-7,TGCGCCAGCAGCTTGAACAGGGATATCAACGAGCAGTACTTC,CASSLNRDINEQYF
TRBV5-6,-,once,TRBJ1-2,TGTGCCAGCAGTCGTTCGGGGGTATATGGCTACACCTTC,CASSRSGVYGYTF
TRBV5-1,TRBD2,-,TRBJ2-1,TGCGCCAGCAGCTTGGAGACGAGGCTAGCGGGAGGCTTCTATGAGCAGTTCTTC,CASSLETRLAGGFYEQFF
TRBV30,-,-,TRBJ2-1,TGTGCCTGGAGTGTCCGCCAGGAAGTCCGAGTGGGTGAGCAGTTCTTC,CAWSVRQEVRVGEQFF
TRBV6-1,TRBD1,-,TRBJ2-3,TGTGCCAGCAGGGGACAGGGATTAGATACGCAGTATTTT,CASRGQGLDTQYF
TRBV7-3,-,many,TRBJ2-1,TGTGCCAGCAGCTTAATCGGCGGGGCCTGGTACAATGAGCAGTTCTTC,CASSLIGGAWYNEQFF
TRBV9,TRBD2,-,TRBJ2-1,TGTGCCAGCAGCCCTGGCGGGAGGGCCTACAATGAGCAGTTCTTC,CASSPGGRAYNEQFF
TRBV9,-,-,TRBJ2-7,TGTGCCAGCAGCGTAAGAGGGGGACCTTCCTACGAGCAGTACTTC,CASSVRGGPSYEQYF
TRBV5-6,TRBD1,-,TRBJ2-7,TGTGCCAGCAGACGCCGGGACAGGGCGTCCTACGAGCAGTACTTC,CASRRRDRASYEQYF
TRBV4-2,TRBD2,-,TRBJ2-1,TGTGCCAGCAGCCAAGAAAAACTAGCGGGTAGGTATGAGCAGTTCTTC,CASSQEKLAGRYEQFF
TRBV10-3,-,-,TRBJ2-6,TGTGCCATCAGCTGGGAGGCTACAGGGGCTGGGGCCAACGTCCTGACTTTC,CAISWEATGAGANVLTF
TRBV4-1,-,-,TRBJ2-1,TGCGCCAGCAGCCAAGATCCGAGCTGGGGGCACAATGAGCAGTTCTTC,CASSQDPSWGHNEQFF
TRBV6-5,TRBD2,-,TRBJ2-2,TGTGCCAGCAGTTACCAGCGGGGGTCTTTCGGGGAGCTGTTTTTT,CASSYQRGSFGELFF
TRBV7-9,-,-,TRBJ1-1,TGTGCCAGCAGCTACCTGCCTGCGGCGGCGGCTTTCTTT,CASSYLPAAAAFF